This T cell receptor (beta chain) emerged from a study of beta chain features in type 1 diabetes. Study overall: Healthy donors and patients had similar age, gender and cell yields.

Notes on the study in general: When Type 1 diabetes patients were examined, their TCRB CDR3s proved moderately but significantly shorter in all four CD4+ subsets. The analysis here could not establish whether HLA type shapes TCRB rearrangement. Compared to healthy donors, patients appeared to have naive, central memory and Treg TCRB repertoires that were more alike.

This clone was detected a few times. The target antigen is unknown. Reverse transcribing all isolated RNA meant expressed TCRB transcripts were sequenced. For naive, central memory and regulatory T cell samples, reads averaged roughly 3.7 million. TCRdb's copy holds only in-frame clones and misses some; the assay was immunoSEQ multiplex PCR. This sample carries 640,000 or so clones, 10% to 15% of them seen once, and the ten largest clones take about 0.02%. The CDR3 runs to 15 residues. Germline CDR1 GTSNPN, CDR2 SVGIG (reference sequence). Trimming took off 0 bases at V and 1 base at J, with 10 bases between the two ends.

The chain joins TRBV30 to TRBJ1-5; D remains ambiguous. Sequencing used naive CD4+ T cells from blood. This clonotype was obtained from a man between 18 and 35 years old with type 1 diabetes. The CDR3 coding sequence is TGTGCCTGGAGTGTACTAGGTGACAGCAATCAGCCCCAGCATTTT. Translation gives CAWSVLGDSNQPQHF. Using reference TRBV30 and TRBJ1-5 for the parts outside the CDR3, the full variable domain is SQTIHQWPATLVQPVGSPLSLECTVEGTSNPNLYWYRQAAGRGLQLLFYSVGIGQISSEVPQNLSASRPQDRQFILSSKKLLLSDSGFYLCAWSVLGDSNQPQHFGDGTRLSIL.